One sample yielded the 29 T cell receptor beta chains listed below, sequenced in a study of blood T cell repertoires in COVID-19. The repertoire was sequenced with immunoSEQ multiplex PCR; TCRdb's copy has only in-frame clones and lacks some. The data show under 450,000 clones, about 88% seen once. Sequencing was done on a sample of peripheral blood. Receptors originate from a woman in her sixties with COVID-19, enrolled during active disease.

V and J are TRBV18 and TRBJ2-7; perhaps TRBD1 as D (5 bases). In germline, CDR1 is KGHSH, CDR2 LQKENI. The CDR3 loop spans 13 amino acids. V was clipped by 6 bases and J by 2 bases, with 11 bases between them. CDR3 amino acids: CASSGARTYEQYF. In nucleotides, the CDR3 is TGTGCCAGCTCTGGGGCCCGAACCTACGAGCAGTACTTC.

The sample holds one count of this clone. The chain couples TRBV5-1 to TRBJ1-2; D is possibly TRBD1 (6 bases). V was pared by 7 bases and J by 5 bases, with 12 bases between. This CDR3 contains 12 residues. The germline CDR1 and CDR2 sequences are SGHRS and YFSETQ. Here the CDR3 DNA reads TGCGCCAGCGGGGACACGGGGTATGGCTACACCTTC. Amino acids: CASGDTGYGYTF.

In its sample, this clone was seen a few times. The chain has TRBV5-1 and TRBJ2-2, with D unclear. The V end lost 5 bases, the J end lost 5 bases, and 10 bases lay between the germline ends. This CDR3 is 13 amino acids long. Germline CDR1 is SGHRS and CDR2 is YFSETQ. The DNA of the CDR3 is TGCGCCAGCAGACCTACGAGTACCGGGGAGCTGTTTTTT. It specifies CASRPTSTGELFF. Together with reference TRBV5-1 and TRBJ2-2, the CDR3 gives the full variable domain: KAGVTQTPRYLIKTRGQQVTLSCSPISGHRSVSWYQQTPGQGLQFLFEYFSETQRNKGNFPGRFSGRQFSNSRSEMNVSTLELGDSALYLCASRPTSTGELFFGEGSRLTVL.

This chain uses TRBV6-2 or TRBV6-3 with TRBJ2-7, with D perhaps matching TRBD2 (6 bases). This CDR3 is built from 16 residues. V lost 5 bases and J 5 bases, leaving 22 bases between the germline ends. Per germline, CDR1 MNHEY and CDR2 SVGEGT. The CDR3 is CASSPPGTGRRDEQYF. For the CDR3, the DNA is TGTGCCAGCAGTCCCCCAGGGACGGGGAGGAGAGACGAGCAGTACTTC.

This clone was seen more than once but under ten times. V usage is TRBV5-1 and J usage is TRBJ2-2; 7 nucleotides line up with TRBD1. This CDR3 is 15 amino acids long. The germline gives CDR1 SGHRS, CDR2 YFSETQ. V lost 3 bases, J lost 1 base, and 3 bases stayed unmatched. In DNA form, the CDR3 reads TGCGCCAGCAGCTCCGGGACAGTGAACACCGGGGAGCTGTTTTTT. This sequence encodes CASSSGTVNTGELFF. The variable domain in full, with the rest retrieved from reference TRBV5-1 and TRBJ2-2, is KAGVTQTPRYLIKTRGQQVTLSCSPISGHRSVSWYQQTPGQGLQFLFEYFSETQRNKGNFPGRFSGRQFSNSRSEMNVSTLELGDSALYLCASSSGTVNTGELFFGEGSRLTVL.

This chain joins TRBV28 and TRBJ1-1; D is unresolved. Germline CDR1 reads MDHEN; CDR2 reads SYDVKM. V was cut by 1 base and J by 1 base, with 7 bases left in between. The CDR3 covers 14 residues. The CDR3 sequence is CASSLSTSNTEAFF. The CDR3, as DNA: TGTGCCAGCAGTTTATCCACATCGAACACTGAAGCTTTCTTT.

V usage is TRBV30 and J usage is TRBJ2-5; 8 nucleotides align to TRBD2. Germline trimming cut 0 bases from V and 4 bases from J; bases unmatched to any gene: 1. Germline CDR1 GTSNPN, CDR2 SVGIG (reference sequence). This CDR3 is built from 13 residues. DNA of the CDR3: TGTGCCTGGAGTGTACTAGCGGTAGAGACCCAGTACTTC. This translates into CAWSVLAVETQYF. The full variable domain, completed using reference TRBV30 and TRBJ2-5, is SQTIHQWPATLVQPVGSPLSLECTVEGTSNPNLYWYRQAAGRGLQLLFYSVGIGQISSEVPQNLSASRPQDRQFILSSKKLLLSDSGFYLCAWSVLAVETQYFGPGTRLLVL.

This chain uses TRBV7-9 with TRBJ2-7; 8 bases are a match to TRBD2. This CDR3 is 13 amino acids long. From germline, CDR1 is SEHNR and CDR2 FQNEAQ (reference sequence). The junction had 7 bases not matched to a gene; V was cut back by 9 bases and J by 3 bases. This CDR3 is CASTAGDNYEQYF. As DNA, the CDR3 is TGTGCCAGTACAGCGGGGGACAACTACGAGCAGTACTTC.

CDR3 sequence reads: CASSAGLLETQYF. In DNA, the CDR3 is TGTGCCAGCAGCGCGGGACTTCTAGAGACCCAGTACTTC. This rearrangement joins TRBV9 to TRBJ2-5; a possible D gene is TRBD2 (6 bases). Between the trimmed V and J ends, which lost 3 bases and 4 bases, there was a span of 10 bases. Germline V gene sequence: CDR1 SGDLS, CDR2 YYNGEE. The CDR3 is made up of 13 amino acids.

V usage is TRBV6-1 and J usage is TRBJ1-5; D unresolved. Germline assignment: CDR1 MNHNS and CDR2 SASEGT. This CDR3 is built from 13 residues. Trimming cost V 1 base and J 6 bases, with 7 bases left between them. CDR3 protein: CASSEGPRQPQHF. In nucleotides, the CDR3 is TGTGCCAGCAGTGAAGGGCCTCGTCAGCCCCAGCATTTT.

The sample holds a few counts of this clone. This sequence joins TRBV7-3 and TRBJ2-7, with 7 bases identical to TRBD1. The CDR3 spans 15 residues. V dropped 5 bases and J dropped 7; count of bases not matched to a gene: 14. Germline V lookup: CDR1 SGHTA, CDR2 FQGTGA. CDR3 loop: CASSKGAQGSWEQYF. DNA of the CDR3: TGTGCCAGCAGCAAAGGCGCACAGGGGTCTTGGGAGCAGTACTTC. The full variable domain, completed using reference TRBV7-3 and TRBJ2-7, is GAGVSQTPSNKVTEKGKYVELRCDPISGHTALYWYRQSLGQGPEFLIYFQGTGAADDSGLPNDRFFAVRPEGSVSTLKIQRTERGDSAVYLCASSKGAQGSWEQYFGPGTRLTVT.

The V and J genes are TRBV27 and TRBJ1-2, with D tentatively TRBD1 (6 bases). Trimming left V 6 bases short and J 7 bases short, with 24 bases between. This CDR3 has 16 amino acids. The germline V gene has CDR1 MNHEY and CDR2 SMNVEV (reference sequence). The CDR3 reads CASSPDRSATPRGYTF. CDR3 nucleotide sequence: TGTGCCAGCAGCCCCGACAGGAGCGCGACACCACGTGGCTACACCTTC.

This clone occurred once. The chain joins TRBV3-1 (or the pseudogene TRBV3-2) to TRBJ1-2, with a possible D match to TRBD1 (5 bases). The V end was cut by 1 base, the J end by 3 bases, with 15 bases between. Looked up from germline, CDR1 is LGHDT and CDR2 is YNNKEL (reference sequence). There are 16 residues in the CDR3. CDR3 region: CASSQAWQGTDYGYTF. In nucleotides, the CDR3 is TGTGCCAGCAGCCAAGCATGGCAGGGCACCGACTATGGCTACACCTTC.

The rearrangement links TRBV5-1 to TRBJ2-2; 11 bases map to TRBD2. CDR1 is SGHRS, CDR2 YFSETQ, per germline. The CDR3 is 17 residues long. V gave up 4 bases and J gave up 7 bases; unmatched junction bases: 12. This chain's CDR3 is CASSPGGTSGSGGELFF. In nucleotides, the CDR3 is TGCGCCAGCAGCCCGGGAGGGACTAGCGGAAGCGGCGGGGAGCTGTTTTTT. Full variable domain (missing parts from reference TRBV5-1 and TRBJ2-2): KAGVTQTPRYLIKTRGQQVTLSCSPISGHRSVSWYQQTPGQGLQFLFEYFSETQRNKGNFPGRFSGRQFSNSRSEMNVSTLELGDSALYLCASSPGGTSGSGGELFFGEGSRLTVL.

The CDR3 nucleotides are TGTGCCAGCAGCTTAAACATATTAACAGGGCAAGGTGGCTACACCTTC. Its protein is CASSLNILTGQGGYTF. The chain has TRBV11-2 and TRBJ1-2, with D possibly being TRBD1 (6 bases). Between the trimmed V and J ends, which lost 2 bases and 7 bases, there was a span of 20 bases. The germline V gene has CDR1 SGHAT and CDR2 FQNNGV. The CDR3 runs 16 residues.

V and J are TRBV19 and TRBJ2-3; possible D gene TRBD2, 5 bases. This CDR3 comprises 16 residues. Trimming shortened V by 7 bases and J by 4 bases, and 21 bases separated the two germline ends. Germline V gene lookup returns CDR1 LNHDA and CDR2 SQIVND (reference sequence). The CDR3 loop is CASKEAHLRRADTQYF. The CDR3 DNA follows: TGTGCCAGTAAGGAGGCACACTTAAGAAGGGCAGATACGCAGTATTTT.

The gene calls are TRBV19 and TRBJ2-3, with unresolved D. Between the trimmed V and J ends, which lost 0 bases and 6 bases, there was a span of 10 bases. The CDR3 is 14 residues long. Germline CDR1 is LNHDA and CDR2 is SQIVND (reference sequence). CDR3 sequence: CASSIETIRDTQYF. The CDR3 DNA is TGTGCCAGTAGTATAGAAACGATTCGGGATACGCAGTATTTT.

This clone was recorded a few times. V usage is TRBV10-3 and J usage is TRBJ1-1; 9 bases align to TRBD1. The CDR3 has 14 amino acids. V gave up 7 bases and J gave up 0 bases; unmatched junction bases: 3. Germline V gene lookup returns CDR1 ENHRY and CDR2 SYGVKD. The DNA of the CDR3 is TGTGCCATCAATGGACAGGGGCTGAACACTGAAGCTTTCTTT. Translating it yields CAINGQGLNTEAFF.

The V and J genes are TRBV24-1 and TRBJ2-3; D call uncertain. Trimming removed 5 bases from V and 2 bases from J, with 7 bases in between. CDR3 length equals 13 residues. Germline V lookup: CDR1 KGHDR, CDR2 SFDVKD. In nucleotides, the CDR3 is TGTGCCACCAGTGGCGCGTACACAGATACGCAGTATTTT. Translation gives CATSGAYTDTQYF.

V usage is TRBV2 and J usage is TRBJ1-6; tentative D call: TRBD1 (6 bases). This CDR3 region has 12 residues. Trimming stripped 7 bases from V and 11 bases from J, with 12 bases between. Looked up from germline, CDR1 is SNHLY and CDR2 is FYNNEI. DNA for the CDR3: TGTGCCAGCAACAACAGGGAACCACCCCTCCACTTT. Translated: CASNNREPPLHF.

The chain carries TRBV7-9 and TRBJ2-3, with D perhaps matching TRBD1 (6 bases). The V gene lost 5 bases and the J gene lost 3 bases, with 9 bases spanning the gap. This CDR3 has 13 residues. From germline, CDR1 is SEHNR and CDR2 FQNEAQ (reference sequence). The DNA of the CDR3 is TGTGCCAGCAGCGTAACAGGGACAGATACGCAGTATTTT. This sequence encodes CASSVTGTDTQYF.

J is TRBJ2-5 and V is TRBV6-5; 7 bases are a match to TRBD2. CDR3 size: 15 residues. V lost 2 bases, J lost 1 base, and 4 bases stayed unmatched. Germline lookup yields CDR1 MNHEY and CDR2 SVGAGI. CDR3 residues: CASSYDPSGQETQYF. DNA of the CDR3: TGTGCCAGCAGTTACGATCCTAGCGGCCAAGAGACCCAGTACTTC.

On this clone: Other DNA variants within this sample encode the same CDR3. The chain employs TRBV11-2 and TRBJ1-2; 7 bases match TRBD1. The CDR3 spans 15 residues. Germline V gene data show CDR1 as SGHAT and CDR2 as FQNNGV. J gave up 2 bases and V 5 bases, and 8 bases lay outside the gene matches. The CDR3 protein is CASSPGTVYNYGYTF. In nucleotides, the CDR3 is TGTGCCAGCAGCCCTGGGACAGTCTACAACTATGGCTACACCTTC.

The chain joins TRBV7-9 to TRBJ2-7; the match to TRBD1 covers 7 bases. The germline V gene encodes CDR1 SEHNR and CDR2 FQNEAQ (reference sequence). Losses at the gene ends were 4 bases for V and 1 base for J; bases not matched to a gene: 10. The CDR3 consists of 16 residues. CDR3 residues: CASSSRTGRFSYEQYF. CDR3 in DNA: TGTGCCAGCAGCTCCAGGACAGGAAGATTTTCCTACGAGCAGTACTTC.

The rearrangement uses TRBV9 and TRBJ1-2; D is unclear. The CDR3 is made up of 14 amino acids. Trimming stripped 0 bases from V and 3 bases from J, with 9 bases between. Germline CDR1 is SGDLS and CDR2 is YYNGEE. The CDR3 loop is CASSVDDIYYGYTF. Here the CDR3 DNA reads TGTGCCAGCAGCGTAGACGACATCTACTATGGCTACACCTTC.

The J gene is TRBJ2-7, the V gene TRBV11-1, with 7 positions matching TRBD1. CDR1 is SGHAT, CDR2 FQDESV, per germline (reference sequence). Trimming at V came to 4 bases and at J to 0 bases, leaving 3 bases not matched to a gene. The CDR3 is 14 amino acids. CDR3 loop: CASSSRDSSYEQYF. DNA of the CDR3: TGTGCCAGCAGCTCGAGGGACAGCTCCTACGAGCAGTACTTC.

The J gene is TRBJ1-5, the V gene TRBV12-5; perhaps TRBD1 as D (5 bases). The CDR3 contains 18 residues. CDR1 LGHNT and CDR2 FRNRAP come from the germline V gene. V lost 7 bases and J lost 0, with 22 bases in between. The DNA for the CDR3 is TGTGCTAGTGCCCCAACAAACTGGGGGGGAGATAGCAATCAGCCCCAGCATTTT. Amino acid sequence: CASAPTNWGGDSNQPQHF.

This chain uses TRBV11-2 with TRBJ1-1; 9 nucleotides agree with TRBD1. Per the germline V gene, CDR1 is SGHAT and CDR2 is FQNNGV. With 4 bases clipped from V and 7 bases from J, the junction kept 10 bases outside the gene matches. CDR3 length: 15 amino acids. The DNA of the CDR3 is TGTGCCAGCAGCTCGATACAGGGGGCGTATGATGAAGCTTTCTTT. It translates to CASSSIQGAYDEAFF.

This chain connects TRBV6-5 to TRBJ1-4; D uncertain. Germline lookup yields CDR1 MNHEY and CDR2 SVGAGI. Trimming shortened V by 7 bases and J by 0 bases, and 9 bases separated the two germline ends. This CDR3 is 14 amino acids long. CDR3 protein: CASITPATNEKLFF. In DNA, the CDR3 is TGTGCCAGCATCACTCCTGCAACTAATGAAAAACTGTTTTTT.